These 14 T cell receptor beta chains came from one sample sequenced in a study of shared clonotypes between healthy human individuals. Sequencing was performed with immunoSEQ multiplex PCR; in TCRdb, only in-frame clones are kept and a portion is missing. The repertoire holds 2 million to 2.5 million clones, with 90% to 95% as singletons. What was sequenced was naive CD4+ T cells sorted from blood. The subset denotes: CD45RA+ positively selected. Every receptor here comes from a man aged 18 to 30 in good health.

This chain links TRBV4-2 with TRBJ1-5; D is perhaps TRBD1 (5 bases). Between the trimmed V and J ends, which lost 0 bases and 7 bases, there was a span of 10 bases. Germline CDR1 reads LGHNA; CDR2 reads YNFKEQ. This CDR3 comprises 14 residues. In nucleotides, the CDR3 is TGTGCCAGCAGCCAAGACGGACACGGCCAGCCCCAGCATTTT. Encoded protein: CASSQDGHGQPQHF.

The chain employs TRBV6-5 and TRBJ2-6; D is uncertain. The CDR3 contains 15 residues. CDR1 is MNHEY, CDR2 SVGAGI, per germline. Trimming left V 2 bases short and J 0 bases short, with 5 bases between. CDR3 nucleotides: TGTGCCAGCAGTTACAGATTCTCTGGGGCCAACGTCCTGACTTTC. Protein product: CASSYRFSGANVLTF.

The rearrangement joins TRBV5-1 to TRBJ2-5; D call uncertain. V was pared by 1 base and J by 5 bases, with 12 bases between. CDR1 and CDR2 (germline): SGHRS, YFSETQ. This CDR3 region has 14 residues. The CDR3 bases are TGCGCCAGCAGCTTGTCTGGTTTCTTGGAGACCCAGTACTTC. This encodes CASSLSGFLETQYF.

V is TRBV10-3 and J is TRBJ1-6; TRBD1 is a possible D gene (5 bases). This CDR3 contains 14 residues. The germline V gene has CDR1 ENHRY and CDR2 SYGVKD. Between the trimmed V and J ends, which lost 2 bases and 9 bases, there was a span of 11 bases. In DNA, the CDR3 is TGTGCCATCAGTGAGGGTCGTGGGGGTTCACCCCTCCACTTT. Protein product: CAISEGRGGSPLHF.

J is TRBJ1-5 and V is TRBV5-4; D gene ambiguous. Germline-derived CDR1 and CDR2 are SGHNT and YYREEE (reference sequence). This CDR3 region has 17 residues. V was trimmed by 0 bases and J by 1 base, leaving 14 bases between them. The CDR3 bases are TGTGCCAGCAGCTTGGGACCCTTAGGTGGAAGCAATCAGCCCCAGCATTTT. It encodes CASSLGPLGGSNQPQHF. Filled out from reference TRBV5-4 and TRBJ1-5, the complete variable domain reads ETGVTQSPTHLIKTRGQQVTLRCSSQSGHNTVSWYQQALGQGPQFIFQYYREEENGRGNFPPRFSGLQFPNYSSELNVNALELDDSALYLCASSLGPLGGSNQPQHFGDGTRLSIL.

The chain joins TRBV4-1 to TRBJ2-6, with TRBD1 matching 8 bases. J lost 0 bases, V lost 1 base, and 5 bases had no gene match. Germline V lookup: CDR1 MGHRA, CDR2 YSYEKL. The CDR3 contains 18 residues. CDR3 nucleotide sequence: TGCGCCAGCAGCCAAGGTCAGGGGGCTAGCTCTGGGGCCAACGTCCTGACTTTC. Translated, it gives CASSQGQGASSGANVLTF.

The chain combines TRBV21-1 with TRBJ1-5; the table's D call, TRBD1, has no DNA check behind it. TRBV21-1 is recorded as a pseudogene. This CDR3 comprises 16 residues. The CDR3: CASSKSSGHLDQPQHF. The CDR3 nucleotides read TGTGCCAGCAGCAAGAGCTCGGGACATCTCGATCAGCCCCAGCATTTT.

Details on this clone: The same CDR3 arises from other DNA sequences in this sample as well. This CDR3 is CASSWGRNTEAFF. The CDR3, as DNA: TGTGCCAGCAGCTGGGGACGGAACACTGAAGCTTTCTTT. The rearrangement joins TRBV11-2 to TRBJ1-1; D might be TRBD1 (5 bases). Germline V gives CDR1 SGHAT, CDR2 FQNNGV. V was trimmed by 4 bases and J by 1 base, leaving 7 bases between them. The CDR3 sequence is 13 residues long.

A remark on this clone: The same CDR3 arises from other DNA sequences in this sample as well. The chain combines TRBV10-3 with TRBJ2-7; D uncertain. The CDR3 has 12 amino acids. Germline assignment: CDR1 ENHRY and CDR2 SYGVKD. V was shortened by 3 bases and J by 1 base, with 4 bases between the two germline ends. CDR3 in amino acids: CAISDGSYEQYF. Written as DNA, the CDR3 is TGTGCCATCAGTGATGGATCCTACGAGCAGTACTTC.

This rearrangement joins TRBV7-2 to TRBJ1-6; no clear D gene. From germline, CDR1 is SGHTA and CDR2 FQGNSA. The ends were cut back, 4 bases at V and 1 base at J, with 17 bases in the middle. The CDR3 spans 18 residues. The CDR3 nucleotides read TGTGCCAGCAGCTCCAGGTTTAAGTACAGTTCCTATAATTCACCCCTCCACTTT. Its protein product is CASSSRFKYSSYNSPLHF.

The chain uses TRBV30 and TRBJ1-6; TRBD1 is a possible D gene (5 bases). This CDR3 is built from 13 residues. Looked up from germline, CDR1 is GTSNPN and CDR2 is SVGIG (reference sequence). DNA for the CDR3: TGTGCGCTGGGGCCGGCCGCAGGATCACCCCTCCACTTT. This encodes CALGPAAGSPLHF. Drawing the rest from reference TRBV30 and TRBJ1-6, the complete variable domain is SQTIHQWPATLVQPVGSPLSLECTVEGTSNPNLYWYRQAAGRGLQLLFYSVGIGQISSEVPQNLSASRPQDRQFILSSKKLLLSDSGFYLCALGPAAGSPLHFGNGTRLTVT.

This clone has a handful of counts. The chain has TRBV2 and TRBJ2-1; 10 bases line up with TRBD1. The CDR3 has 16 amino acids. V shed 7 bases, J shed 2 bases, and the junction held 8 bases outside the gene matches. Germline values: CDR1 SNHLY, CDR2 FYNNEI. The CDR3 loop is CASTPAGTGAYNEQFF. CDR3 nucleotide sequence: TGTGCCAGCACTCCCGCCGGGACAGGGGCCTACAATGAGCAGTTCTTC.

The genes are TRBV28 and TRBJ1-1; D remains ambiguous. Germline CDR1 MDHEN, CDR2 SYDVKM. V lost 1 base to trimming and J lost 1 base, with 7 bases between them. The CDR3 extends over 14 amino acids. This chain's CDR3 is CASSLSVQNTEAFF. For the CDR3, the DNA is TGTGCCAGCAGTTTATCTGTGCAGAACACTGAAGCTTTCTTT.

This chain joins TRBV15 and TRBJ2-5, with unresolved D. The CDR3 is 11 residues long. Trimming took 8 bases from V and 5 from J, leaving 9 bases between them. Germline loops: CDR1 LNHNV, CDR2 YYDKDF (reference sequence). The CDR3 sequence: CATRTRETQYF. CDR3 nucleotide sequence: TGTGCCACCCGGACGCGGGAGACCCAGTACTTC.